One T cell receptor beta chain is described in this entry. Its antigen is still unknown. Researchers prepared the TCRbeta library using unique molecular identifiers, the study reports. TCRdb used MiXCR to reprocess the PCR reads, holding one entry per CDR3 protein. In the table there are 500,000 to 650,000 distinct CDR3 sequences, over 10% of which are singletons. Trimming pared 1 base from V and 9 bases from J, leaving 15 bases between. CDR1 is SGHVS, CDR2 FNYEAQ, per germline. This CDR3 comprises 14 residues. This entry is derived from a study of T-cell reconstitution after alpha-beta-depleted transplantation in children. Study results and caveats: Hyperexpanded clones declined; after one year, newly produced T cells mostly supplied diversity.

The chain joins TRBV7-6 to TRBJ2-5, with a possible D match to TRBD2 (5 bases). This material consisted of PBMCs, mostly from graft donor cells, taken 180 days after TCRalphabeta/CD19-depleted stem cell transplant. This receptor was obtained from a female patient aged 2-10 years who had a stem cell transplant for aplastic anemia, so the T cells may come from the graft donor. CDR3 DNA: TGTGCCAGCAGCTTAGACGGCGGCCCCGGGGCCCAGTACTTC. Its translation: CASSLDGGPGAQYF. The variable domain in full, completed from reference TRBV7-6 and TRBJ2-5, reads GAGVSQSPRYKVTKRGQDVALRCDPISGHVSLYWYRQALGQGPEFLTYFNYEAQQDKSGLPNDRFSAERPEGSISTLTIQRTEQRDSAMYRCASSLDGGPGAQYFGPGTRLLVL.